The source of this T cell receptor beta chain is a study of T cells in Graves' hyperthyroidism and ophthalmopathy. With a duration under 2 months, the hyperthyroidism was newly diagnosed in patients aged 18 to 65. The source of the PBMCs was more than 9.5 ml of fresh peripheral blood. Germline assignment: CDR1 SGHAT and CDR2 FQNNGV. After removal of 8 bases from V and 3 bases from J, the junction contained 11 bases not matched to a gene. The CDR3 totals 16 residues. TCR beta CDR3 regions were amplified from RNA transcripts. A set of HTBI primers served as the primers for a first-round RT-PCR of the TCR CDR3. TCRdb reprocessed the multiplex PCR reads via MiXCR and lists one record per CDR3 protein. The table has fewer than 400,000 distinct CDR3 sequences, around a sixth seen once.

This chain connects TRBV11-2 to TRBJ2-2; 8 bases line up with TRBD2. This TCR derives from a woman between 18 and 30 years old with Graves' hyperthyroidism that later progressed to Graves' ophthalmopathy. Sequenced sample: blood. The CDR3 loop reads CASGSGRGGYTGELFF. The CDR3 DNA reads TGTGCCAGCGGCTCTGGACGGGGGGGATACACCGGGGAGCTGTTTTTT.